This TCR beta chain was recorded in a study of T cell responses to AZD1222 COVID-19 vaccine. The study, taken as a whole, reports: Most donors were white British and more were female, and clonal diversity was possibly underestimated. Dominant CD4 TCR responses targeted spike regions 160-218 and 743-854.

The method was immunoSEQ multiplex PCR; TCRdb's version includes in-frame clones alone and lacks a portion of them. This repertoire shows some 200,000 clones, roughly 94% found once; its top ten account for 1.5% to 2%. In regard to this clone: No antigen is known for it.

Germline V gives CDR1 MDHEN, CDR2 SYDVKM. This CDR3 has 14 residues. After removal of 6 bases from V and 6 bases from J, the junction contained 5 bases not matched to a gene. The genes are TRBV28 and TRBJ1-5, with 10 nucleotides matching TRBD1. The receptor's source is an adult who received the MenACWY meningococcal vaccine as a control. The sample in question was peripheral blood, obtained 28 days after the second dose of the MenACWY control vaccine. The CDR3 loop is CASSWTGGTQPQHF. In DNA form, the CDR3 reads TGTGCCAGCAGCTGGACAGGGGGTACTCAGCCCCAGCATTTT.